A single sample gave rise to the 25 T cell receptor beta chains below, sequenced in a study of regulatory T cells in long-lasting Graves disease. Time point here: persistent/refractory GD, antithyroid drugs over 5 years with positive TRAb. PBMC-extracted RNA yielded the TCR library. CDR3 regions were amplified by Arm-PCR using iRepertoire HTBI primers to build TCR beta libraries. Using its own MiXCR run on the multiplex PCR reads, TCRdb lists one record per CDR3 protein. There are 700,000 or so distinct CDR3 sequences in the sample; around 30% occur only once, and under 55% lies in the top ten. Here the sequenced sample was peripheral blood mononuclear cells (PBMCs), taken when the disease was refractory, from a patient treated with antithyroid drugs. These TCRs come from a female donor with Graves disease.

V and J are TRBV7-2 and TRBJ2-7, with 7 bases lining up with TRBD1. The CDR3 is 13 residues long. Germline V gives CDR1 SGHTA, CDR2 FQGNSA. V lost 1 base to trimming and J lost 6 bases; unmatched junction nucleotides: 3. In nucleotides, the CDR3 is TGTGCCAGCAGCTTAGAAAGGGGGCGCGAGCAGTACTTC. Translating gives CASSLERGREQYF.

The sample holds one count of this clonotype. The chain employs TRBV7-7 and TRBJ2-5; 9 nucleotides agree with TRBD1. The CDR3 consists of 15 residues. The V gene's germline CDR1 is SSHAT and CDR2 FNYEAQ (reference sequence). V lost 5 bases, J lost 3 bases, and 7 bases stayed unmatched. The CDR3 reads CASSQFGDREETQYF. The CDR3 bases are TGTGCCAGCAGCCAGTTCGGGGACAGGGAAGAGACCCAGTACTTC.

This clonotype was detected many times. The chain links TRBV6-5 to TRBJ1-1, with D perhaps matching TRBD1 (6 bases). Germline CDR1 reads MNHEY; CDR2 reads SVGAGI. The CDR3 covers 14 residues. The V end was cut by 2 bases, the J end by 2 bases, with 9 bases between. The CDR3 region is CASSYRDTNTEAFF. In nucleotides, the CDR3 is TGTGCCAGCAGTTACCGGGACACAAACACTGAAGCTTTCTTT.

The sample holds many counts of this clonotype. This chain connects TRBV12-3 or TRBV12-4 to TRBJ1-1; 7 nucleotides align to TRBD1. V shed 5 bases, J shed 0 bases, and the junction held 12 bases outside the gene matches. The CDR3 length is 17 residues. The CDR3 DNA sequence: TGTGCCAGCAGTCCAGGACAGGCAGGGCCTATGAACACTGAAGCTTTCTTT. This translates into CASSPGQAGPMNTEAFF.

This clonotype was counted between two and nine times. The chain links TRBV19 to TRBJ1-4; 7 bases line up with TRBD1. V was clipped by 6 bases and J by 3 bases; unmatched bases: 4. Germline CDR1 reads LNHDA; CDR2 reads SQIVND (reference sequence). The CDR3 is 14 amino acids. CDR3 DNA: TGTGCCAGTAGCCTCGGGACAGCTAATGAAAAACTGTTTTTT. Amino acid sequence: CASSLGTANEKLFF.

This CDR3 reads CASSPPTRENGGYTF. As DNA, the CDR3 is TGTGCCAGCTCACCCCCGACCAGGGAGAACGGTGGCTACACCTTC. This rearrangement joins TRBV18 to TRBJ1-2, with D tentatively TRBD1 (5 bases). V was cut by 3 bases and J by 7 bases, with 18 bases left in between. The germline V gene has CDR1 KGHSH and CDR2 LQKENI. This CDR3 spans 15 amino acids. Full variable domain (outside the CDR3, taken from reference TRBV18 and TRBJ1-2): NAGVMQNPRHLVRRRGQEARLRCSPMKGHSHVYWYRQLPEEGLKFMVYLQKENIIDESGMPKERFSAEFPKEGPSILRIQQVVRGDSAAYFCASSPPTRENGGYTFGSGTRLTVV.

The V and J genes are TRBV11-3 and TRBJ2-3; 8 bases align to TRBD2. The CDR3 is 19 amino acids. Germline V gene lookup returns CDR1 SGHNT and CDR2 YENEEA. Unmatched junction bases numbered 17, after V lost 2 bases and J lost 4 bases. Written as DNA, the CDR3 is TGTGCCAGCAGCTTAAGCGGCTGGGGAGCGGGAGAGCTCGCAGATACGCAGTATTTT. The encoded protein is CASSLSGWGAGELADTQYF.

This clonotype came up a few times. CDR3 coding DNA: TGTGCCAGCAGCTTAGTGTCCCCGAACACTGAAGCTTTCTTT. It translates to CASSLVSPNTEAFF. V is TRBV11-1 and J is TRBJ1-1; D uncertain. The CDR3 sequence is 14 residues long. Trimming took off 1 base at V and 1 base at J, with 7 bases between the two ends. Germline CDR1 SGHAT, CDR2 FQDESV (reference sequence).

The genes are TRBV7-9 and TRBJ2-7, with TRBD2 as a possible D gene (7 bases). Deletions cut 2 bases from V and 4 bases from J, with 15 bases between. CDR3 length: 15 residues. The germline V gene encodes CDR1 SEHNR and CDR2 FQNEAQ (reference sequence). As DNA, the CDR3 is TGTGCCAGCAGCTTAAGTGCGGGGGCTACGTACGAGCAGTACTTC. This sequence encodes CASSLSAGATYEQYF. Variable domain in full (rest from reference TRBV7-9 and TRBJ2-7): DTGVSQNPRHKITKRGQNVTFRCDPISEHNRLYWYRQTLGQGPEFLTYFQNEAQLEKSRLLSDRFSAERPKGSFSTLEIQRTEQGDSAMYLCASSLSAGATYEQYFGPGTRLTVT.

The CDR3 DNA follows: TGTGCCAGCAGTGCCGGGCCGGCTTGGGCTGAAGCTTTCTTT. This translates into CASSAGPAWAEAFF. The V and J genes are TRBV28 and TRBJ1-1; no reliable D call. Germline loops: CDR1 MDHEN, CDR2 SYDVKM. The CDR3 has 14 residues. The V end lost 5 bases, the J end lost 6 bases, and 16 bases lay between the germline ends.

This clonotype was counted at least ten times. The gene calls are TRBV7-3 and TRBJ2-2, with 9 bases aligning to TRBD1. The ends lost 5 bases at V and 1 base at J; junction bases unmatched: 11. Germline V lookup: CDR1 SGHTA, CDR2 FQGTGA. The CDR3 runs 18 residues. CDR3 residues: CASSQPHDRGGNTGELFF. The CDR3 nucleotides are TGTGCCAGCAGCCAACCACACGACAGGGGGGGGAACACCGGGGAGCTGTTTTTT.

Many counts were recorded for this clonotype. V is TRBV28 and J is TRBJ1-1; D call uncertain. With 6 bases removed from V and 1 base from J, the gap between germline ends came to 9 bases. CDR3 length equals 13 residues. CDR1 is MDHEN, CDR2 SYDVKM, per germline. CDR3 bases: TGTGCCAGCAGAACTACTACGAACACTGAAGCTTTCTTT. This sequence encodes CASRTTTNTEAFF.

This chain uses TRBV12-3 or TRBV12-4 with TRBJ1-5, with a weak D call TRBD1 (6 bases). CDR3 size: 14 residues. The ends were cut back, 2 bases at V and 6 bases at J, with 11 bases in the middle. The CDR3 DNA sequence: TGTGCCAGCAGTTTAACAGGGTTTGCTCAGCCCCAGCATTTT. Translated, it gives CASSLTGFAQPQHF.

This clonotype was seen only a few times. This chain uses TRBV11-2 with TRBJ2-1; D gene ambiguous. Trimming took off 4 bases at V and 6 bases at J, with 16 bases between the two ends. This CDR3 is built from 15 residues. Germline V gene lookup returns CDR1 SGHAT and CDR2 FQNNGV. The CDR3 region is CASSSSSRPLNEQFF. The CDR3 DNA is TGTGCCAGCAGCTCCTCCTCTAGGCCCCTCAATGAGCAGTTCTTC.

This clonotype was observed a single time. This rearrangement joins TRBV19 to TRBJ1-5, with TRBD1 identical over 9 bases. V lost 2 bases and J lost 7; bases outside the gene matches: 3. This CDR3 comprises 14 residues. The V gene's germline CDR1 is LNHDA and CDR2 SQIVND (reference sequence). The CDR3 loop reads CASSIRQGDQPQHF. Here the CDR3 DNA reads TGTGCCAGTAGTATACGACAGGGGGACCAGCCCCAGCATTTT. Together with reference TRBV19 and TRBJ1-5, the CDR3 gives the full variable domain: DGGITQSPKYLFRKEGQNVTLSCEQNLNHDAMYWYRQDPGQGLRLIYYSQIVNDFQKGDIAEGYSVSREKKESFPLTVTSAQKNPTAFYLCASSIRQGDQPQHFGDGTRLSIL.

This clonotype was observed many times. The chain links TRBV28 to TRBJ2-5; D not resolved. Germline loops: CDR1 MDHEN, CDR2 SYDVKM. This CDR3 is 13 amino acids long. V dropped 3 bases and J dropped 1 base, with 6 bases sitting between them. The CDR3: CASSFKGQETQYF. The CDR3 DNA follows: TGTGCCAGCAGTTTCAAAGGCCAAGAGACCCAGTACTTC.

This clonotype has ten or more counts. The CDR3 reads CSAPPPGYNQPQHF. CDR3 bases: TGCAGTGCCCCCCCCCCGGGGTACAATCAGCCCCAGCATTTT. The rearrangement links TRBV20-1 to TRBJ1-5; D uncertain. Trimming took 6 bases from V and 3 from J, leaving 15 bases between them. Germline V gives CDR1 DFQATT, CDR2 SNEGSKA (reference sequence). The CDR3 has 14 amino acids.

This clonotype was observed a handful of times. The chain employs TRBV6-1 and TRBJ2-7, with D maybe TRBD2 (6 bases). The germline gives CDR1 MNHNS, CDR2 SASEGT. Trimming took 5 bases from V and 2 from J, leaving 19 bases between them. This CDR3 is 16 amino acids long. This CDR3 is CASSKILASATYEQYF. CDR3 in DNA: TGTGCCAGCAGTAAGATTCTGGCTAGCGCAACCTACGAGCAGTACTTC.

In its sample, this clonotype was seen many times. The chain is built from TRBV20-1 and TRBJ1-2; D gene uncertain. V lost 5 bases to trimming and J lost 4 bases, with 11 bases between them. CDR1 DFQATT and CDR2 SNEGSKA come from the germline V gene (reference sequence). The CDR3 length is 12 residues. The CDR3 coding sequence is TGCAGTGCTGATAGAGCCGTCTATGGCTACACCTTC. Translated, it gives CSADRAVYGYTF.

This clonotype was seen a few times. The chain recombines TRBV6-1 with TRBJ1-2, with TRBD1 matching over 7 bases. Germline assignment: CDR1 MNHNS and CDR2 SASEGT. The CDR3 is 17 amino acids. With V trimmed by 8 bases and J by 4 bases, 19 bases remained unmatched. CDR3 sequence (DNA): TGTGCCAGCGCAAGGACCGGGACAGTCGACCTACCCTATGGCTACACCTTC. This gives the protein CASARTGTVDLPYGYTF.

The sample holds a few counts of this clonotype. The rearrangement joins TRBV28 to TRBJ2-4; perhaps TRBD2 as D (5 bases). Germline CDR1 MDHEN, CDR2 SYDVKM. CDR3 length equals 14 residues. Trimming stripped 8 bases from V and 0 bases from J, with 11 bases between. The CDR3, as DNA: TGTGCCAGCTCCGGGGATTTAGCCAAAAACATTCAGTACTTC. Encoded protein: CASSGDLAKNIQYF.

This clonotype was found many times. The V call is TRBV6-5, the J call TRBJ1-2; tentatively, D is TRBD1 (6 bases). This CDR3 region has 12 residues. Trimming cost V 3 bases and J 7 bases, with 9 bases left between them. The germline V gene has CDR1 MNHEY and CDR2 SVGAGI. CDR3 sequence: CASSYRGSGYTF. The CDR3 nucleotides read TGTGCCAGCAGTTATAGGGGGTCTGGCTACACCTTC.

This clonotype was counted only a few times. The V gene is TRBV16, the J gene TRBJ2-7, with TRBD1 as a possible D gene (6 bases). V was shortened by 4 bases and J by 2 bases, with 12 bases between the two germline ends. Germline CDR1 reads KGHSY; CDR2 reads FQNENV. The CDR3 is 14 amino acids. The CDR3 reads CASSPPGVPYEQYF. The CDR3 nucleotides are TGTGCCAGCAGCCCGCCAGGGGTCCCCTACGAGCAGTACTTC.

The chain combines TRBV20-1 with TRBJ1-1, with 8 bases aligning to TRBD1. V was clipped by 0 bases and J by 1 base; unmatched bases: 13. This CDR3 region has 18 residues. Germline CDR1 is DFQATT and CDR2 is SNEGSKA (reference sequence). CDR3 loop: CSARDLRIGQGSNTEAFF. The CDR3 DNA sequence: TGCAGTGCTAGAGATCTTCGGATAGGACAGGGATCGAACACTGAAGCTTTCTTT.

CDR3 amino acids: CASSDRVPPDTQYF. For the CDR3, the DNA is TGTGCCAGCAGTGATAGGGTACCACCAGATACGCAGTATTTT. The rearrangement links TRBV25-1 to TRBJ2-3, with D hard to call. Trimming shortened V by 3 bases and J by 4 bases, and 11 bases separated the two germline ends. Germline V gene sequence: CDR1 MGHDK, CDR2 SYGVNS. This CDR3 has 14 residues.